This T cell receptor (beta chain) was recorded in a study of blood T cell repertoires in COVID-19. The table came from immunoSEQ multiplex PCR; TCRdb's copy has only in-frame clones and leaves some out. The sample has roughly 150,000 clones; roughly 83% are singletons. Germline CDR1 and CDR2: MDHEN and SYDVKM. The ends were cut back, 2 bases at V and 6 bases at J, with 10 bases in the middle. The CDR3 is 13 amino acids. Sequencing was performed on PBMCs or T cells enriched from blood (not recorded which). The chain couples TRBV28 to TRBJ1-1, with TRBD1 as a possible D gene (5 bases). The source of this sequence is a man between 65 and 79 years old who had been exposed to COVID-19. The CDR3 sequence is CASSLRARAEAFF. The CDR3 DNA reads as TGTGCCAGCAGTTTACGGGCCAGGGCTGAAGCTTTCTTT. Combining the CDR3 with reference TRBV28 and TRBJ1-1 gives the whole variable domain DVKVTQSSRYLVKRTGEKVFLECVQDMDHENMFWYRQDPGLGLRLIYFSYDVKMKEKGDIPEGYSVSREKKERFSLILESASTNQTSMYLCASSLRARAEAFFGQGTRLTVV.